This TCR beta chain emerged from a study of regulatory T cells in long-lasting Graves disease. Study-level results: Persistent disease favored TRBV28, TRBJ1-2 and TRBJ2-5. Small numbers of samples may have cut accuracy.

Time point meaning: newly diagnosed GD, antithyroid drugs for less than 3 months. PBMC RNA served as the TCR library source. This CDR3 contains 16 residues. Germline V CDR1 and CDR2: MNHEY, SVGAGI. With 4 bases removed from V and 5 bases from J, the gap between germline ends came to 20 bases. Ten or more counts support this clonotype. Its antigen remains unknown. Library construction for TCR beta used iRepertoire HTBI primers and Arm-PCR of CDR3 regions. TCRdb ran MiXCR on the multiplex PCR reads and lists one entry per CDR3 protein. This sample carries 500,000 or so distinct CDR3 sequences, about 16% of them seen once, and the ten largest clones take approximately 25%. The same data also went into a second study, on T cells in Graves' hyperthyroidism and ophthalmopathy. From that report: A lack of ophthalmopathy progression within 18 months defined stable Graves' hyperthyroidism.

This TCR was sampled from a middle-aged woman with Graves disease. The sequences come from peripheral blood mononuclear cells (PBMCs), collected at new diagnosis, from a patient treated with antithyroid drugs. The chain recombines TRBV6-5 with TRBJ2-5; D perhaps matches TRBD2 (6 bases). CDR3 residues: CASSSLVAGPRETQYF. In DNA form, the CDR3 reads TGTGCCAGCAGTTCCCTGGTGGCGGGGCCCCGGGAGACCCAGTACTTC.